This TCR beta chain was sequenced during a study of T cell responses to AZD1222 COVID-19 vaccine. This clone occurred once. Its specificity is not known. Trimming left V 0 bases short and J 5 bases short, with 5 bases between. This CDR3 has 11 amino acids. CDR1 and CDR2 from the germline V gene are DFQATT and SNEGSKA (reference sequence). Assay: immunoSEQ multiplex PCR; the TCRdb copy retains only in-frame clones and omits some. The profile shows approximately 110,000 clones, roughly 91% of them singletons. Overall study results and limits: There were vaccine-associated CD4 TCRs across spike, dominant at 160-218 and 743-854. The sample set comprised mostly white British donors with more females, and clonal diversity was possibly underestimated. The study sampled repertoires only after the peak T cell response.

The chain employs TRBV20-1 and TRBJ2-7; no reliable D call. Sequences were derived from peripheral blood, sampled on day 0 of AZD1222 vaccination. The sequence came from an adult in good health. This CDR3 is CSAREIDEQYF. Written as DNA, the CDR3 is TGCAGTGCTAGAGAAATAGACGAGCAGTACTTC.